This T cell receptor beta chain was sequenced in a study of cytomegalovirus exposure and HLA in healthy donors. The wider study: The same platform as the 650 to 700 first-cohort repertoires was used for the 95 to 150 validation repertoires, a later analysis reported.

Notes on this clone: Antigen: not known.

The V gene end was trimmed by 2 bases and the J gene end by 1 base; junction bases not matched to a gene: 5. There are 15 residues in the CDR3. Germline V lookup: CDR1 SGHNT, CDR2 YYREEE (reference sequence). Points from the study as a whole: Researchers reported that three CMV-associated chains were confirmed in vitro as CMV antigen-specific. According to the study, roughly 160 TCR beta chains were cytomegalovirus-associated.

Profiled with immunoSEQ multiplex PCR; TCRdb holds only in-frame clones, not every one. The sample lists some 160,000 clones; 70% to 90% were seen once. Sequences were obtained from PBMCs. The chain links TRBV5-4 to TRBJ2-5; TRBD2 matches 7 bases. This receptor was obtained from a man aged 18-30 years in good health and CMV-seronegative. CDR3 residues: CASSLRTRTQETQYF. The DNA of the CDR3 is TGTGCCAGCAGCTTACGGACTAGAACCCAAGAGACCCAGTACTTC. The entire variable domain, with the rest obtained from reference TRBV5-4 and TRBJ2-5, is as follows: ETGVTQSPTHLIKTRGQQVTLRCSSQSGHNTVSWYQQALGQGPQFIFQYYREEENGRGNFPPRFSGLQFPNYSSELNVNALELDDSALYLCASSLRTRTQETQYFGPGTRLLVL.